A single sample is the source of the 5 T cell receptor beta chains below, sequenced in a study of shared T cell receptors in the human thymus. The table came from immunoSEQ multiplex PCR; TCRdb's copy has only in-frame clones and leaves some out. The data show about 660,000 clones, 80% to 90% seen once. A further study also used this sample, focusing on human thymus T cells.

Sequences were obtained from thymocytes. The receptors originated from a boy under three years old with a congenital heart defect.

This clone showed up just once. V is TRBV6-1 and J is TRBJ2-7, with D tentatively TRBD2 (6 bases). Germline V gene sequence: CDR1 MNHNS, CDR2 SASEGT. The V end was cut by 2 bases, the J end by 7 bases, with 18 bases between. This CDR3 has 15 amino acids. In DNA, the CDR3 is TGTGCCAGCAGTGAACCGGGACTCCTCCCTCGGGAGCAGTACTTC. It specifies CASSEPGLLPREQYF.

This chain joins TRBV28 and TRBJ1-5; possibly TRBD1 for D (5 bases). V shed 3 bases and J shed 2 bases, with 20 bases lying between them. The germline V gene has CDR1 MDHEN and CDR2 SYDVKM. The CDR3 has 18 residues. CDR3 amino acids: CASSFRMWDWSGNQPQHF. The CDR3 region has the DNA TGTGCCAGCAGTTTCCGTATGTGGGACTGGTCTGGCAATCAGCCCCAGCATTTT.

The rearrangement links TRBV28 to TRBJ2-3; 8 bases agree with TRBD2. V lost 6 bases to trimming and J lost 3 bases; unmatched junction nucleotides: 8. CDR3 length: 15 residues. Per germline, CDR1 MDHEN and CDR2 SYDVKM. The CDR3 DNA reads as TGTGCCAGCAGCACTAGCGGAGACGAGACAGATACGCAGTATTTT. This sequence encodes CASSTSGDETDTQYF. Based on the CDR3 plus reference TRBV28 and TRBJ2-3, the full variable domain is DVKVTQSSRYLVKRTGEKVFLECVQDMDHENMFWYRQDPGLGLRLIYFSYDVKMKEKGDIPEGYSVSREKKERFSLILESASTNQTSMYLCASSTSGDETDTQYFGPGTRLTVL.

The rearrangement uses TRBV11-2 and TRBJ2-7; 7 positions agree with TRBD1. J lost 1 base, V lost 5 bases, and 5 bases had no gene match. Per germline, CDR1 SGHAT and CDR2 FQNNGV. The CDR3 is 14 residues long. CDR3 loop: CASSRTGPSYEQYF. The CDR3 DNA reads as TGTGCCAGCAGCCGGACAGGCCCATCCTACGAGCAGTACTTC.

The chain couples TRBV11-2 to TRBJ1-1, with unresolved D. CDR1 and CDR2 (germline): SGHAT, FQNNGV. The CDR3 consists of 12 residues. V was trimmed by 5 bases and J by 4 bases, leaving 8 bases between them. In DNA, the CDR3 is TGTGCCAGCAGCCTCTTTTTCACTGAAGCTTTCTTT. It specifies CASSLFFTEAFF.